One sample yielded the 26 T cell receptor beta chains listed below, sequenced in a study of early T cells in non-severe SARS-CoV-2 infection (dated by TCRdb to about 2021). Libraries came from 5' RACE. The listed sequencing device is NextSeq 500. The public reads were reanalyzed by TCRdb: fastp trimming at Q25, MiXCR alignment, in-frame beta chains only. Rows with one shared CDR3 protein collapse into an entry with the most common genes and DNA. The sample contains under 70,000 distinct CDR3 sequences, over 4.5% of them found a single time. The ten largest clones add up to less than 3.5% of the sample. The sequenced sample was whole blood, obtained at baseline. These receptors were taken from an adult who was a healthcare worker with PCR-confirmed SARS-CoV-2 infection or an uninfected control (not recorded which).

Ten or more counts support this clonotype. The gene calls are TRBV12-3 or TRBV12-4 and TRBJ1-1; 7 bases map to TRBD1. V shed 5 bases, J shed 0 bases, and the junction held 3 bases outside the gene matches. The CDR3 sequence is 14 residues long. The chain's CDR3 is CASSLTGMNTEAFF. The CDR3 bases are TGTGCCAGCAGTCTGACAGGGATGAACACTGAAGCTTTCTTT.

Only a few counts were recorded for this clonotype. The V and J genes are TRBV10-3 and TRBJ1-5, with D possibly matching TRBD1 (5 bases). V was clipped by 2 bases and J by 3 bases, with 11 bases between them. Germline CDR1 is ENHRY and CDR2 is SYGVKD. The CDR3 loop spans 15 amino acids. The CDR3 bases are TGTGCCATCAGTGAGCAGGGTTTGCCCAATCAGCCCCAGCATTTT. This codes for CAISEQGLPNQPQHF.

This chain links TRBV2 with TRBJ2-1; 12 nucleotides align to TRBD2. CDR1 is SNHLY and CDR2 is FYNNEI in the germline V gene. Losses at the gene ends were 6 bases for V and 7 bases for J; bases not matched to a gene: 10. This CDR3 spans 16 amino acids. The CDR3 spells CASRPLAGGHDNEQFF. CDR3 bases: TGTGCCAGCAGACCTCTAGCGGGAGGGCATGATAATGAGCAGTTCTTC.

This clonotype was seen many times. This chain joins TRBV7-2 and TRBJ2-7; D call uncertain. The CDR3 has 15 residues. CDR1 and CDR2 from the germline V gene are SGHTA and FQGNSA. Trimming took off 0 bases at V and 0 bases at J, with 9 bases between the two ends. CDR3 DNA sequence: TGTGCCAGCAGCTTAGCATCGCTTAGCTCCTACGAGCAGTACTTC. Amino acids: CASSLASLSSYEQYF.

Many counts were recorded for this clonotype. The chain combines TRBV20-1 with TRBJ1-5, with 7 bases aligning to TRBD1. Germline-derived CDR1 and CDR2 are DFQATT and SNEGSKA (reference sequence). V was clipped by 6 bases and J by 0 bases; unmatched bases: 5. The CDR3 is 14 amino acids. CDR3 in amino acids: CSAVTGDSNQPQHF. CDR3 bases: TGCAGTGCCGTCACAGGGGATAGCAATCAGCCCCAGCATTTT.

This clonotype appeared many times. The chain links TRBV7-6 to TRBJ2-2; TRBD2 matches 8 bases. The CDR3 runs 15 residues. The V gene end was trimmed by 3 bases and the J gene end by 4 bases; junction bases not matched to a gene: 4. CDR1 is SGHVS and CDR2 is FNYEAQ in the germline V gene. The CDR3 nucleotides are TGTGCCAGCAGCTTTGGGACTAGTGGCACCGGGGAGCTGTTTTTT. Translated: CASSFGTSGTGELFF.

This clonotype was seen ten or more times. This chain connects TRBV7-6 to TRBJ2-5; 10 bases fit TRBD2. CDR3 length: 17 amino acids. Losses at the gene ends were 1 base for V and 3 bases for J; bases not matched to a gene: 8. The V gene's germline CDR1 is SGHVS and CDR2 FNYEAQ. DNA of the CDR3: TGTGCCAGCAGCTTAGATCTTGAGCGGGAGGGCGAAGAGACCCAGTACTTC. Translated, it gives CASSLDLEREGEETQYF.

This clonotype has more than one count but fewer than ten. The junction does not match germline at one end; this may be a read error. The rearrangement links TRBV7-2 to TRBJ1-5; D not certain. The germline gives CDR1 SGHTA, CDR2 FQGNSA. The CDR3 is 14 residues long. The CDR3, as DNA: TGTGCCAGCACCCTCAGCGGTAGCAATCACCCCCAGCATTTT. It codes for CASTLSGSNHPQHF.

There are many counts of this clonotype. The chain combines TRBV6-2 or TRBV6-3 with TRBJ2-7; no definite D call. The CDR3 is made up of 12 amino acids. V was clipped by 6 bases and J by 4 bases, with 10 bases between them. CDR1 and CDR2 (germline): MNHEY, SVGEGT. The chain's CDR3 is CASSPKRYEQYF. The DNA for the CDR3 is TGTGCCAGCAGCCCCAAGCGTTACGAGCAGTACTTC.

The chain employs TRBV4-1 and TRBJ1-5; D gene uncertain. There are 15 residues in the CDR3. Per the germline V gene, CDR1 is MGHRA and CDR2 is YSYEKL. Trimming stripped 0 bases from V and 4 bases from J, with 10 bases between. CDR3: CASSQDGAGNQPQHF. In nucleotides, the CDR3 is TGCGCCAGCAGCCAAGATGGCGCAGGAAATCAGCCCCAGCATTTT.

Many counts were recorded for this clonotype. This chain connects TRBV11-3 to TRBJ2-1; D gene ambiguous. V lost 1 base to trimming and J lost 2 bases, with 3 bases between them. The CDR3 consists of 13 residues. The germline gives CDR1 SGHNT, CDR2 YENEEA. For the CDR3, the DNA is TGTGCCAGCAGCTTAGGCCCCTACAATGAGCAGTTCTTC. It specifies CASSLGPYNEQFF.

This clonotype was observed a few times. This sequence joins TRBV5-1 and TRBJ1-2; a weak D match, TRBD1 (6 bases). The CDR3 length is 14 residues. From germline, CDR1 is SGHRS and CDR2 YFSETQ. V was shortened by 7 bases and J by 1 base, with 14 bases between the two germline ends. CDR3 protein: CASSPGQDNYGYTF. CDR3 sequence (DNA): TGCGCCAGCTCCCCGGGACAAGATAACTATGGCTACACCTTC.

This clonotype was recorded a few times. CDR3 amino acids: CASSPDPKIYEQYF. CDR3 DNA sequence: TGTGCCAGCAGTCCGGACCCAAAGATCTACGAGCAGTACTTC. This chain uses TRBV28 with TRBJ2-7; D ambiguous. The CDR3 loop spans 14 amino acids. The V end lost 5 bases, the J end lost 3 bases, and 14 bases lay between the germline ends. CDR1 MDHEN and CDR2 SYDVKM come from the germline V gene.

This clonotype was seen repeatedly, ten times or more. The chain carries TRBV30 and TRBJ2-1, with D perhaps matching TRBD2 (5 bases). The CDR3 runs 14 residues. Germline V gene lookup returns CDR1 GTSNPN and CDR2 SVGIG (reference sequence). With 0 bases removed from V and 6 bases from J, the gap between germline ends came to 12 bases. CDR3 sequence (DNA): TGTGCCTGGAGTGTAAGGGTGAGGGCCAATGAGCAGTTCTTC. Protein sequence: CAWSVRVRANEQFF.

This clonotype was observed at least ten times. V is TRBV11-2 and J is TRBJ2-7; 12 bases are shared with TRBD2. In germline, CDR1 is SGHAT, CDR2 FQNNGV. The CDR3 is made up of 14 amino acids. J was trimmed by 4 bases and V by 5 bases; bases with no gene match: 3. The CDR3 DNA reads as TGTGCCAGCAGCAGCGGACTAGCGGGGTACGAGCAGTACTTC. Translating gives CASSSGLAGYEQYF. Full variable domain (missing parts from reference TRBV11-2 and TRBJ2-7): EAGVAQSPRYKIIEKRQSVAFWCNPISGHATLYWYQQILGQGPKLLIQFQNNGVVDDSQLPKDRFSAERLKGVDSTLKIQPAKLEDSAVYLCASSSGLAGYEQYFGPGTRLTVT.

At least ten counts were recorded for this clonotype. V is TRBV7-2 and J is TRBJ1-1; D call uncertain. V was cut by 3 bases and J by 10 bases, with 15 bases left in between. CDR3 size: 13 residues. In germline, CDR1 is SGHTA, CDR2 FQGNSA. The CDR3 is CASSFRPSGVAFF. CDR3 bases: TGTGCCAGCAGCTTCCGGCCCTCCGGCGTAGCTTTCTTT.

The rearrangement uses TRBV29-1 and TRBJ2-3, with TRBD1 matching 9 bases. The CDR3 is 14 residues long. V was clipped by 6 bases and J by 0 bases; unmatched bases: 4. The V gene's germline CDR1 is SQVTM and CDR2 ANQGSEA. The CDR3 DNA reads TGCAGCGTCGCACAGGGGGCAAGCACAGATACGCAGTATTTT. This translates into CSVAQGASTDTQYF.

The sample holds a few counts of this clonotype. The CDR3 region has the DNA TGTGCCAGCAGTCCTGGACTAAGGGGGGAGACCCAGTACTTC. Its translation is CASSPGLRGETQYF. The rearrangement joins TRBV28 to TRBJ2-5, with D perhaps assigned TRBD1 or TRBD2 (6 bases each). The V gene lost 5 bases and the J gene lost 5 bases, with 15 bases spanning the gap. The CDR3 has 14 amino acids. Looked up from germline, CDR1 is MDHEN and CDR2 is SYDVKM.

DNA of the CDR3: TGTGCCAGCAGACTAACAGGGGTGAACACTGAAGCTTTCTTT. The encoded protein is CASRLTGVNTEAFF. The chain links TRBV19 to TRBJ1-1; 7 nucleotides align to TRBD1. Looked up from germline, CDR1 is LNHDA and CDR2 is SQIVND (reference sequence). This CDR3 contains 14 residues. Trimming at V came to 9 bases and at J to 0 bases, leaving 7 bases not matched to a gene.

This clonotype was counted ten times or more. J is TRBJ2-7 and V is TRBV20-1, with D tentatively TRBD1 (6 bases). This CDR3 is built from 12 residues. V lost 7 bases and J lost 6, with 16 bases in between. Germline lookup yields CDR1 DFQATT and CDR2 SNEGSKA (reference sequence). For the CDR3, the DNA is TGCAGTGGAGGGAGACAGGTGTCCGAGCAGTACTTC. This translates into CSGGRQVSEQYF.

J is TRBJ2-3 and V is TRBV12-3 or TRBV12-4, with 9 bases lining up with TRBD2. V trimming: 2 bases; J trimming: 1 base; junction bases outside the gene matches: 4. This CDR3 region has 16 residues. CDR3 in amino acids: CASSLWVAGGTDTQYF. DNA of the CDR3: TGTGCCAGCAGTTTATGGGTAGCGGGGGGCACAGATACGCAGTATTTT.

The chain employs TRBV20-1 and TRBJ2-3; 7 bases map to TRBD2. CDR3 length: 15 residues. V lost 5 bases to trimming and J lost 6 bases; unmatched junction nucleotides: 14. Germline CDR1 DFQATT, CDR2 SNEGSKA (reference sequence). The CDR3 DNA sequence: TGCAGTGCTCGCGCCCCGGGACTACCTGGTGATACGCAGTATTTT. Translating gives CSARAPGLPGDTQYF.

This chain connects TRBV7-9 to TRBJ1-4; unclear D gene. The V gene's germline CDR1 is SEHNR and CDR2 FQNEAQ (reference sequence). With 6 bases removed from V and 8 bases from J, the gap between germline ends came to 19 bases. This CDR3 is 15 amino acids long. The DNA for the CDR3 is TGTGCCAGCAGTCCCCGAGGGCAGGTGGGCGAAAAACTGTTTTTT. This translates into CASSPRGQVGEKLFF.

Points on this clonotype: A much larger clone differs from this one at a single base, so this may be a read error. This sequence joins TRBV28 and TRBJ2-3, with a tentative D call TRBD2 (5 bases). Germline lookup yields CDR1 MDHEN and CDR2 SYDVKM. CDR3 length: 15 residues. The germline V and J ends were trimmed by 5 bases and 2 bases, with 14 bases remaining between them. DNA of the CDR3: TGTGCCAGCAGTCCCGGGGTGGTCGACACAGATACGCAGTATTTT. Its protein is CASSPGVVDTDTQYF.

This clonotype appeared many times. The gene calls are TRBV20-1 and TRBJ1-5; D not certain. Germline CDR1 and CDR2: DFQATT and SNEGSKA (reference sequence). The length of the CDR3 is 14 residues. V gave up 6 bases and J gave up 0 bases, with 12 bases separating them. The CDR3 reads CSALGLNSNQPQHF. As DNA, the CDR3 is TGCAGTGCCCTCGGGCTGAATAGCAATCAGCCCCAGCATTTT.

This clonotype has a count of ten or more. This sequence joins TRBV7-8 and TRBJ2-7; the match to TRBD2 covers 8 bases. Germline CDR1 SGHVS, CDR2 FQNEAQ. The CDR3 contains 19 residues. The J segment lost 0 bases and the V segment lost 3 bases, leaving 16 bases of the junction unmatched. CDR3 sequence reads: CASSFGGPTAGGLSYEQYF. CDR3 bases: TGTGCCAGCAGCTTCGGGGGACCTACGGCGGGAGGCCTCTCCTACGAGCAGTACTTC.